This T cell receptor beta chain was identified during a study of CD8 T cells in Susac syndrome. This CDR3 is 14 amino acids long. V lost 7 bases and J lost 0, with 13 bases in between. The germline V gene encodes CDR1 MDHEN and CDR2 SYDVKM. RNA was extracted with the RNeasy kit, and a quantity of roughly 0.5 to 1 ug was reverse transcribed using random hexamers. Via MiXCR, TCRdb re-called the immunoSEQ multiplex PCR reads, giving one row per CDR3 protein. This sample carries approximately 180,000 distinct CDR3 sequences, roughly 90% of them seen once, and the ten largest clones take approximately 0.086%.

The V call is TRBV28, the J call TRBJ2-7; D remains ambiguous. The sequence came from a human donor with Susac syndrome. The sequenced sample was CD4+ T cells from PBMCs. In nucleotides, the CDR3 is TGTGCCAGCACCGGAGCCGCCGACTCCTACGAGCAGTACTTC. It specifies CASTGAADSYEQYF.